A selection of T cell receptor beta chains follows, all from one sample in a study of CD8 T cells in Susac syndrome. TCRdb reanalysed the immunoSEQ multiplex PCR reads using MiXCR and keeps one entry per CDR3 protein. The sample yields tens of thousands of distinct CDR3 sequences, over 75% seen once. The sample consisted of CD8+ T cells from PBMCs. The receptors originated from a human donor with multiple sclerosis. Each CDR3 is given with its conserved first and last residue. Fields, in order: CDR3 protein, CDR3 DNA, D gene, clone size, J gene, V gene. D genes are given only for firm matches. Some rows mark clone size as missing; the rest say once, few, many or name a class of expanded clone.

CDR3aa: CASTPSPTGGGYGYTF
CDR3nt: TGTGCCAGCACCCCTTCCCCCACAGGGGGTGGCTATGGCTACACCTTC
d_gene: TRBD1
abundance: .
j_gene: TRBJ1-2
v_gene: TRBV9

CDR3aa: CASSSLPGLRRRNTEAFF
CDR3nt: TGTGCCAGCAGCTCGCTTCCGGGACTCAGGAGACGGAACACTGAAGCTTTCTTT
d_gene: .
abundance: .
j_gene: TRBJ1-1
v_gene: TRBV7-9

CDR3aa: CASSQSNRDVFTGELFF
CDR3nt: TGTGCCAGCAGCCAGTCAAACCGGGACGTATTCACCGGGGAGCTGTTTTTT
d_gene: .
abundance: once
j_gene: TRBJ2-2
v_gene: TRBV14

CDR3aa: CASSPGTYEQYF
CDR3nt: TGTGCCAGCAGCCCGGGGACCTACGAGCAGTACTTC
d_gene: .
abundance: few
j_gene: TRBJ2-7
v_gene: TRBV9

CDR3aa: CASSLYGQETQYF
CDR3nt: TGTGCCAGCAGCTTATACGGCCAAGAGACCCAGTACTTC
d_gene: .
abundance: .
j_gene: TRBJ2-5
v_gene: TRBV7-3

CDR3aa: CASSFGGSSNQPQHF
CDR3nt: TGTGCCAGCAGTTTCGGAGGGTCGAGCAATCAGCCCCAGCATTTT
d_gene: .
abundance: once
j_gene: TRBJ1-5
v_gene: TRBV12-3/TRBV12-4

CDR3aa: CASSLEASFADTQYF
CDR3nt: TGTGCCAGCAGCTTAGAGGCCTCTTTTGCAGATACGCAGTATTTT
d_gene: .
abundance: .
j_gene: TRBJ2-3
v_gene: TRBV13

CDR3aa: CASSLTGDYNEQFF
CDR3nt: TGTGCCAGCAGTCTGACGGGAGACTACAATGAGCAGTTCTTC
d_gene: .
abundance: .
j_gene: TRBJ2-1
v_gene: TRBV6-2/TRBV6-3

CDR3aa: CASSYPGDSAYEQYF
CDR3nt: TGTGCCAGCAGTTACCCTGGGGACTCAGCCTACGAGCAGTACTTC
d_gene: .
abundance: .
j_gene: TRBJ2-7
v_gene: TRBV6-2/TRBV6-3

CDR3aa: CAWSDRTGLLLNTEAFF
CDR3nt: TGTGCCTGGAGTGACCGGACAGGTCTTTTGTTGAACACTGAAGCTTTCTTT
d_gene: TRBD1
abundance: .
j_gene: TRBJ1-1
v_gene: TRBV30

CDR3aa: CASEVRTSGPTDTQYF
CDR3nt: TGTGCCAGTGAGGTTCGTACTAGCGGGCCCACAGATACGCAGTATTTT
d_gene: TRBD2
abundance: .
j_gene: TRBJ2-3
v_gene: TRBV2

CDR3aa: CASSQDFRAQSEQYF
CDR3nt: TGCGCCAGCAGCCAAGATTTTAGAGCACAGTCCGAGCAGTACTTC
d_gene: .
abundance: .
j_gene: TRBJ2-7
v_gene: TRBV4-3

CDR3aa: CASSPGTGTNIQYF
CDR3nt: TGTGCCAGCTCACCTGGGACAGGGACGAACATTCAGTACTTC
d_gene: TRBD1
abundance: .
j_gene: TRBJ2-4
v_gene: TRBV18

CDR3aa: CASEDRGAKNIQYF
CDR3nt: TGTGCCAGTGAGGACAGGGGTGCCAAAAACATTCAGTACTTC
d_gene: TRBD1
abundance: .
j_gene: TRBJ2-4
v_gene: TRBV2

CDR3aa: CARRGDNYGYTF
CDR3nt: TGTGCCAGAAGAGGGGACAACTATGGCTACACCTTC
d_gene: .
abundance: .
j_gene: TRBJ1-2
v_gene: TRBV2

CDR3aa: CASSFTVAVNTEAFF
CDR3nt: TGTGCCAGCAGCTTTACGGTGGCCGTGAACACTGAAGCTTTCTTT
d_gene: .
abundance: .
j_gene: TRBJ1-1
v_gene: TRBV13

CDR3aa: CASSGTGDEQYF
CDR3nt: TGTGCCAGCAGCGGGACAGGGGACGAGCAGTACTTC
d_gene: TRBD1
abundance: .
j_gene: TRBJ2-7
v_gene: TRBV12-3/TRBV12-4

CDR3aa: CASSPRTSGRGSSPTDTQYF
CDR3nt: TGTGCCAGCTCACCCCGGACTAGCGGGAGGGGCAGCAGTCCAACAGATACGCAGTATTTT
d_gene: TRBD2
abundance: .
j_gene: TRBJ2-3
v_gene: TRBV18

CDR3aa: CASRGSESFLFEQYF
CDR3nt: TGTGCCAGCAGGGGATCCGAAAGTTTCCTATTCGAGCAGTACTTC
d_gene: .
abundance: .
j_gene: TRBJ2-7
v_gene: TRBV5-6

CDR3aa: CASSDSYNEQFF
CDR3nt: TGTGCCAGCAGCGACTCGTACAATGAGCAGTTCTTC
d_gene: .
abundance: .
j_gene: TRBJ2-1
v_gene: TRBV5-6

CDR3aa: CASSIGSFTDTQYF
CDR3nt: TGCGCCAGCAGCATCGGGAGCTTCACAGATACGCAGTATTTT
d_gene: .
abundance: .
j_gene: TRBJ2-3
v_gene: TRBV10-2

CDR3aa: CASSSGRYTYTEAFF
CDR3nt: TGTGCCAGCAGCTCCGGAAGGTACACGTACACTGAAGCTTTCTTT
d_gene: .
abundance: .
j_gene: TRBJ1-1
v_gene: TRBV11-2

CDR3aa: CATSDFWGAEQFF
CDR3nt: TGTGCCACCAGTGATTTTTGGGGTGCTGAGCAGTTCTTC
d_gene: .
abundance: .
j_gene: TRBJ2-1
v_gene: TRBV24-1

CDR3aa: CAIREDRGPGDTQYF
CDR3nt: TGTGCCATCAGGGAGGACAGGGGGCCCGGAGATACGCAGTATTTT
d_gene: TRBD1
abundance: .
j_gene: TRBJ2-3
v_gene: TRBV10-3

CDR3aa: CASSVASGGSPDTQYF
CDR3nt: TGTGCCAGCAGCGTAGCTTCGGGTGGGAGCCCAGATACGCAGTATTTT
d_gene: .
abundance: .
j_gene: TRBJ2-3
v_gene: TRBV9

CDR3aa: CASSVLLSGANVLTF
CDR3nt: TGTGCCAGCAGCGTACTGCTCTCTGGGGCCAACGTCCTGACTTTC
d_gene: .
abundance: few
j_gene: TRBJ2-6
v_gene: TRBV9

CDR3aa: CASSENWTSGGETQYF
CDR3nt: TGTGCCAGCAGTGAAAACTGGACTAGCGGAGGAGAGACCCAGTACTTC
d_gene: TRBD2
abundance: .
j_gene: TRBJ2-5
v_gene: TRBV2

CDR3aa: CASSKGSPDLYNEQFF
CDR3nt: TGTGCCAGCAGCAAAGGGTCCCCTGATCTCTACAATGAGCAGTTCTTC
d_gene: .
abundance: once
j_gene: TRBJ2-1
v_gene: TRBV7-3

CDR3aa: CASSAVGGSTEAFF
CDR3nt: TGTGCCAGCAGCGCGGTGGGGGGAAGCACTGAAGCTTTCTTT
d_gene: .
abundance: .
j_gene: TRBJ1-1
v_gene: TRBV9

CDR3aa: CASLDREGQPQHF
CDR3nt: TGCGCCAGCCTTGACAGGGAGGGTCAGCCCCAGCATTTT
d_gene: TRBD1
abundance: .
j_gene: TRBJ1-5
v_gene: TRBV10-2

CDR3aa: CASSQDPGSYEQYF
CDR3nt: TGCGCCAGCAGCCAAGACCCGGGTAGCTACGAGCAGTACTTC
d_gene: .
abundance: .
j_gene: TRBJ2-7
v_gene: TRBV4-3

CDR3aa: CASSDNSGIGPETQYF
CDR3nt: TGTGCCAGCAGCGATAATAGCGGGATCGGGCCAGAGACCCAGTACTTC
d_gene: TRBD2
abundance: .
j_gene: TRBJ2-5
v_gene: TRBV11-2

CDR3aa: CASSLWGTSGTPDVFADTQYF
CDR3nt: TGTGCCAGCAGCTTATGGGGGACTAGCGGGACCCCGGACGTGTTTGCAGATACGCAGTATTTT
d_gene: TRBD2
abundance: .
j_gene: TRBJ2-3
v_gene: TRBV11-2

CDR3aa: CASSVAGGSETQYF
CDR3nt: TGTGCCAGCAGCGTAGCGGGAGGGTCAGAGACCCAGTACTTC
d_gene: TRBD2
abundance: few
j_gene: TRBJ2-5
v_gene: TRBV9

CDR3aa: CASSYGAYTEAFF
CDR3nt: TGTGCCAGCAGTTACGGGGCATACACTGAAGCTTTCTTT
d_gene: .
abundance: .
j_gene: TRBJ1-1
v_gene: TRBV5-4

CDR3aa: CASSLVRGTEAFF
CDR3nt: TGTGCCAGCAGTTTGGTCCGGGGGACTGAAGCTTTCTTT
d_gene: .
abundance: .
j_gene: TRBJ1-1
v_gene: TRBV12-3/TRBV12-4

CDR3aa: CASSSSPGHLYGYTF
CDR3nt: TGTGCCAGCAGTTCATCCCCGGGACACCTCTATGGCTACACCTTC
d_gene: .
abundance: .
j_gene: TRBJ1-2
v_gene: TRBV27

CDR3aa: CASSPTGSPYGYTF
CDR3nt: TGTGCCAGCAGCCCGACAGGGTCCCCCTATGGCTACACCTTC
d_gene: TRBD1
abundance: .
j_gene: TRBJ1-2
v_gene: TRBV12-3/TRBV12-4

CDR3aa: CAISESGEHLNTEAFF
CDR3nt: TGTGCCATCAGTGAGTCCGGGGAACATCTAAACACTGAAGCTTTCTTT
d_gene: .
abundance: .
j_gene: TRBJ1-1
v_gene: TRBV10-3

CDR3aa: CASSEGRAGVQNTEAFF
CDR3nt: TGTGCCAGCAGTGAGGGTAGGGCAGGGGTACAGAACACTGAAGCTTTCTTT
d_gene: .
abundance: .
j_gene: TRBJ1-1
v_gene: TRBV2

CDR3aa: CASSPRTSGRVLNTGELFF
CDR3nt: TGTGCCAGCAGCCCACGGACTAGCGGGAGGGTCTTAAACACCGGGGAGCTGTTTTTT
d_gene: TRBD2
abundance: .
j_gene: TRBJ2-2
v_gene: TRBV7-8

CDR3aa: CASSTTHPLAGLTYEQYF
CDR3nt: TGTGCCAGCAGCACGACCCATCCTCTAGCGGGGCTTACCTACGAGCAGTACTTC
d_gene: .
abundance: .
j_gene: TRBJ2-7
v_gene: TRBV21-1

CDR3aa: CASSTGRTPGANVLTF
CDR3nt: TGCGCCAGCAGCACCGGACGGACTCCTGGGGCCAACGTCCTGACTTTC
d_gene: .
abundance: .
j_gene: TRBJ2-6
v_gene: TRBV5-1

CDR3aa: CASSFNRYEQYF
CDR3nt: TGTGCCAGCAGTTTCAACCGCTACGAGCAGTACTTC
d_gene: .
abundance: .
j_gene: TRBJ2-7
v_gene: TRBV12-3/TRBV12-4

CDR3aa: CASSSRDRANTGELFF
CDR3nt: TGTGCCAGCAGTTCCCGGGACAGGGCGAACACCGGGGAGCTGTTTTTT
d_gene: TRBD1
abundance: .
j_gene: TRBJ2-2
v_gene: TRBV28

CDR3aa: CATNLGSSPLHF
CDR3nt: TGCGCCACCAACTTGGGGAGTTCACCCCTCCACTTT
d_gene: .
abundance: .
j_gene: TRBJ1-6
v_gene: TRBV10-2